These 29 T cell receptor beta chains originate from one sample sequenced in a study of blood T cell repertoires in COVID-19. TCRdb's copy holds only in-frame clones and misses some; the assay was immunoSEQ multiplex PCR. The sample comprises around 94,000 clones, approximately 90% of which are singletons, and around 5% rests with the top ten. The sample consisted of peripheral blood. Receptor source: a woman aged 45-59 years with COVID-19, enrolled during active disease.

The V call is TRBV28, the J call TRBJ2-1, with 15 positions matching TRBD2. The CDR3 contains 18 residues. V shed 4 bases, J shed 2 bases, and the junction held 6 bases outside the gene matches. From germline, CDR1 is MDHEN and CDR2 SYDVKM. The CDR3 spells CASSSPGLAGGAYNEQFF. The CDR3 DNA is TGTGCCAGCAGTTCCCCGGGACTAGCGGGGGGTGCCTACAATGAGCAGTTCTTC. The full variable domain, its missing parts supplied by reference TRBV28 and TRBJ2-1, is DVKVTQSSRYLVKRTGEKVFLECVQDMDHENMFWYRQDPGLGLRLIYFSYDVKMKEKGDIPEGYSVSREKKERFSLILESASTNQTSMYLCASSSPGLAGGAYNEQFFGPGTRLTVL.

The chain joins TRBV19 to TRBJ1-2; 8 nucleotides align to TRBD1. Germline V gene sequence: CDR1 LNHDA, CDR2 SQIVND (reference sequence). Trimming removed 8 bases from V and 6 bases from J; junction bases left unmatched: 14. The CDR3 extends over 15 amino acids. This CDR3 reads CASPRADRAVNGYTF. The DNA for the CDR3 is TGTGCCAGTCCGAGGGCGGACAGGGCCGTGAATGGCTACACCTTC. The full variable domain, its missing parts supplied by reference TRBV19 and TRBJ1-2, is DGGITQSPKYLFRKEGQNVTLSCEQNLNHDAMYWYRQDPGQGLRLIYYSQIVNDFQKGDIAEGYSVSREKKESFPLTVTSAQKNPTAFYLCASPRADRAVNGYTFGSGTRLTVV.

J is TRBJ2-2 and V is TRBV6-2 or TRBV6-3; tentatively, D is TRBD2 (6 bases). There are 19 residues in the CDR3. V was shortened by 5 bases and J by 4 bases, with 26 bases between the two germline ends. Germline V gene data show CDR1 as MNHEY and CDR2 as SVGEGT. The CDR3 loop is CASSPLRGTTAGSTGELFF. CDR3 DNA: TGTGCCAGCAGTCCACTGAGAGGTACGACCGCCGGGAGCACCGGGGAGCTGTTTTTT.

The rearrangement links TRBV6-1 to TRBJ2-3; D is ambiguous. The V end lost 3 bases, the J end lost 1 base, and 8 bases lay between the germline ends. The V gene's germline CDR1 is MNHNS and CDR2 SASEGT. The CDR3 is 14 amino acids. The CDR3, as DNA: TGTGCCAGCAGTGACCCTCAGGGCACAGATACGCAGTATTTT. Its translation: CASSDPQGTDTQYF.

This clone was counted a few times. The chain couples TRBV7-9 to TRBJ2-1, with 8 bases matching TRBD2. CDR1 and CDR2 from the germline V gene are SEHNR and FQNEAQ (reference sequence). V dropped 6 bases and J dropped 6; count of bases not matched to a gene: 7. There are 14 residues in the CDR3. This CDR3 is CASRSGTRGNEQFF. DNA of the CDR3: TGTGCCAGCAGGTCCGGGACTAGAGGCAATGAGCAGTTCTTC.

CDR3 protein: CASRTQGNTEAFF. The CDR3, as DNA: TGTGCCAGCAGAACACAGGGTAACACTGAAGCTTTCTTT. The chain is built from TRBV11-2 and TRBJ1-1; D might be TRBD1 (6 bases). The germline V and J ends were trimmed by 6 bases and 2 bases, with 10 bases remaining between them. Germline assignment: CDR1 SGHAT and CDR2 FQNNGV. The CDR3 runs to 13 residues.

The chain uses TRBV18 and TRBJ1-2; tentative D call: TRBD1 (6 bases). The CDR3 is made up of 16 amino acids. Germline CDR1 KGHSH, CDR2 LQKENI. V was shortened by 3 bases and J by 6 bases, with 20 bases between the two germline ends. The CDR3 protein is CASSPSQQGGIDGYTF. For the CDR3, the DNA is TGTGCCAGCTCACCTAGCCAACAGGGAGGGATCGATGGCTACACCTTC.

This chain joins TRBV7-6 and TRBJ2-7; 11 bases align to TRBD2. Germline assignment: CDR1 SGHVS and CDR2 FNYEAQ. CDR3 size: 15 residues. V was pared by 6 bases and J by 2 bases, with 6 bases of the junction left unmatched. The chain's CDR3 is CASSGGTSGPYEQYF. The CDR3 DNA reads as TGTGCCAGCAGTGGGGGGACTAGCGGACCCTACGAGCAGTACTTC.

The chain carries TRBV19 and TRBJ2-7, with D perhaps TRBD1 (6 bases). V was cut by 4 bases and J by 1 base, with 8 bases left in between. Germline CDR1 is LNHDA and CDR2 is SQIVND (reference sequence). The CDR3 totals 13 residues. CDR3 in amino acids: CASSRGPSYEQYF. CDR3 sequence (DNA): TGTGCCAGTAGTAGGGGGCCGTCCTACGAGCAGTACTTC.

The chain carries TRBV10-3 and TRBJ2-1; 10 nucleotides align to TRBD2. In germline, CDR1 is ENHRY, CDR2 SYGVKD. V trimming: 0 bases; J trimming: 7 bases; junction bases outside the gene matches: 6. The CDR3 totals 16 residues. This CDR3 reads CAISESSGGALNEQFF. The CDR3 nucleotides are TGTGCCATCAGTGAGTCCAGCGGGGGGGCATTGAATGAGCAGTTCTTC.

This rearrangement joins TRBV27 to TRBJ2-7, with 7 positions matching TRBD2. From germline, CDR1 is MNHEY and CDR2 SMNVEV (reference sequence). V lost 6 bases, J lost 3 bases, and 20 bases stayed unmatched. The length of the CDR3 is 18 residues. The CDR3 DNA follows: TGTGCCAGCAGCCGGAAGGGCGGGGGACCCGAGGGATACTACGAGCAGTACTTC. Protein product: CASSRKGGGPEGYYEQYF.

The chain is built from TRBV24-1 and TRBJ2-5; D gene uncertain. The CDR3 runs 13 residues. The V end was cut by 1 base, the J end by 9 bases, with 11 bases between. Germline lookup yields CDR1 KGHDR and CDR2 SFDVKD. DNA of the CDR3: TGTGCCACCAGTGATTTCTCCACCGGAGCCCAGTACTTC. Its translation: CATSDFSTGAQYF.

DNA of the CDR3: TGTGCCAGCAGTTTACCTGGACAGGCCTATAATTCACCCCTCCACTTT. It yields the protein CASSLPGQAYNSPLHF. The chain is built from TRBV28 and TRBJ1-6, with 7 positions matching TRBD1. CDR1 is MDHEN, CDR2 SYDVKM, per germline. The V and J ends lost 2 bases and 2 bases, in that order; junction bases with no gene match: 3. The CDR3 is 16 amino acids. The whole variable domain, filled in from reference TRBV28 and TRBJ1-6, reads DVKVTQSSRYLVKRTGEKVFLECVQDMDHENMFWYRQDPGLGLRLIYFSYDVKMKEKGDIPEGYSVSREKKERFSLILESASTNQTSMYLCASSLPGQAYNSPLHFGNGTRLTVT.

This chain uses TRBV11-2 with TRBJ2-1, with no clear D. Trimming took off 5 bases at V and 4 bases at J, with 15 bases between the two ends. CDR3 size: 15 residues. CDR1 is SGHAT and CDR2 is FQNNGV in the germline V gene. CDR3 bases: TGTGCCAGCAGCCAAGCTAGTCGTCCATACAATGAGCAGTTCTTC. It yields the protein CASSQASRPYNEQFF.

The chain is built from TRBV6-2 or TRBV6-3 and TRBJ2-5; tentative D call: TRBD2 (6 bases). Looked up from germline, CDR1 is MNHEY and CDR2 is SVGEGT. The CDR3 spans 14 residues. V was cut by 2 bases and J by 5 bases, with 12 bases left in between. The CDR3 is CASSYGGVGETQYF. The CDR3 DNA is TGTGCCAGCAGTTACGGAGGGGTAGGCGAGACCCAGTACTTC.

The gene calls are TRBV11-1 and TRBJ2-5; D possibly corresponds to TRBD2 (7 bases). The CDR3 has 14 amino acids. V was shortened by 5 bases and J by 1 base, with 11 bases between the two germline ends. The germline CDR1 and CDR2 sequences are SGHAT and FQDESV (reference sequence). The chain's CDR3 is CASSKRGAQETQYF. CDR3 bases: TGTGCCAGCAGCAAACGGGGGGCCCAAGAGACCCAGTACTTC.

This clone showed up just a few times. The rearrangement links TRBV6-6 to TRBJ2-7; 13 bases line up with TRBD2. Trimming took 6 bases from V and 3 from J; bases not matched to a gene: 8. Germline values: CDR1 MNHNY, CDR2 SVGAGI (reference sequence). CDR3 length: 16 residues. The CDR3: CASSLLAGGGNYEQYF. In DNA, the CDR3 is TGTGCCAGCAGCTTACTAGCGGGGGGGGGTAACTACGAGCAGTACTTC.

CDR3 residues: CASSLGRGASTDTQYF. The DNA for the CDR3 is TGTGCCAGCAGTCTCGGGCGGGGGGCGAGCACAGATACGCAGTATTTT. This rearrangement joins TRBV25-1 to TRBJ2-3; 8 positions match TRBD2. The CDR3 runs to 16 residues. Germline CDR1 and CDR2: MGHDK and SYGVNS. With V trimmed by 5 bases and J by 0 bases, 7 bases remained unmatched.

J is TRBJ1-1 and V is TRBV6-5; 7 bases agree with TRBD1. Germline V gene data show CDR1 as MNHEY and CDR2 as SVGAGI. V trimming: 6 bases; J trimming: 1 base; junction bases outside the gene matches: 5. This CDR3 has 14 amino acids. The CDR3 DNA follows: TGTGCCAGCAGGACCGGGACAGCGAACACTGAAGCTTTCTTT. It translates to CASRTGTANTEAFF.

This clone was observed a single time. The chain carries TRBV19 and TRBJ2-2; 9 bases map to TRBD2. CDR3 size: 15 residues. V shed 4 bases, J shed 6 bases, and the junction held 6 bases outside the gene matches. Germline lookup yields CDR1 LNHDA and CDR2 SQIVND (reference sequence). In DNA form, the CDR3 reads TGTGCCAGTAGTAGCGGGGGGGCCCACGCCGGGGAGCTGTTTTTT. Its protein product is CASSSGGAHAGELFF.

The chain combines TRBV9 with TRBJ2-7; 10 nucleotides line up with TRBD2. CDR1 SGDLS and CDR2 YYNGEE come from the germline V gene. This CDR3 contains 15 residues. J was trimmed by 4 bases and V by 4 bases; bases with no gene match: 8. CDR3 sequence reads: CASSLLAGAEYEQYF. CDR3 sequence (DNA): TGTGCCAGCAGCTTGCTAGCGGGGGCCGAATACGAGCAGTACTTC. Full variable domain (missing parts from reference TRBV9 and TRBJ2-7): DSGVTQTPKHLITATGQRVTLRCSPRSGDLSVYWYQQSLDQGLQFLIQYYNGEERAKGNILERFSAQQFPDLHSELNLSSLELGDSALYFCASSLLAGAEYEQYFGPGTRLTVT.

This chain connects TRBV19 to TRBJ2-2; 12 positions agree with TRBD2. Germline trimming cut 4 bases from V and 3 bases from J; bases unmatched to any gene: 6. The CDR3 runs 17 residues. Germline assignment: CDR1 LNHDA and CDR2 SQIVND (reference sequence). This CDR3 reads CASSTRTSGVYTGELFF. The CDR3 DNA follows: TGTGCCAGTAGTACCCGGACTAGCGGGGTGTACACCGGGGAGCTGTTTTTT.

The chain combines TRBV6-2 or TRBV6-3 with TRBJ2-5; 10 bases agree with TRBD2. Germline V gene lookup returns CDR1 MNHEY and CDR2 SVGEGT. J was trimmed by 5 bases and V by 2 bases; bases with no gene match: 17. CDR3 length: 19 amino acids. Written as DNA, the CDR3 is TGTGCCAGCAGTTACCTCTTTGATAAAAGCGGGGGGGCGTTTGAGACCCAGTACTTC. It specifies CASSYLFDKSGGAFETQYF.

The rearrangement uses TRBV2 and TRBJ2-5; D is uncertain. CDR3 length: 14 amino acids. Trimming took off 1 base at V and 5 bases at J, with 11 bases between the two ends. Germline lookup yields CDR1 SNHLY and CDR2 FYNNEI. The CDR3 sequence is CASSEVWPQETQYF. The CDR3 DNA is TGTGCCAGCAGTGAAGTATGGCCACAGGAGACCCAGTACTTC.

The chain has TRBV6-5 and TRBJ1-2; D may be TRBD1 (6 bases). Germline V gives CDR1 MNHEY, CDR2 SVGAGI. V was pared by 8 bases and J by 0 bases, with 13 bases between. This CDR3 contains 14 residues. The CDR3 region is CASQGQRPNYGYTF. In DNA, the CDR3 is TGTGCCAGCCAGGGACAACGACCTAACTATGGCTACACCTTC.

Only a few counts were recorded for this clone. This chain links TRBV12-3 or TRBV12-4 with TRBJ2-3; D gene unclear. The CDR3 is 11 amino acids. The V gene lost 5 bases and the J gene lost 5 bases, with 5 bases spanning the gap. The CDR3 DNA sequence: TGTGCCAGCAGTGTCCTAGATACGCAGTATTTT. It yields the protein CASSVLDTQYF.

The chain joins TRBV4-3 to TRBJ1-2; tentative D call: TRBD1 (5 bases). Germline-derived CDR1 and CDR2 are LGHNA and YSLEER. The CDR3 has 16 residues. V was clipped by 4 bases and J by 8 bases, with 23 bases between them. CDR3 nucleotide sequence: TGCGCCAGCAGCCCCGACAGTGGGCCCGTCTCTGGAGGCTACACCTTC. Residues: CASSPDSGPVSGGYTF.

The chain recombines TRBV4-3 with TRBJ1-6; D may be TRBD1 (5 bases). V was trimmed by 1 base and J by 6 bases, leaving 10 bases between them. CDR3 size: 15 residues. CDR1 and CDR2 (germline): LGHNA, YSLEER. The CDR3 DNA reads TGCGCCAGCAGCCAAGGCCAGGGAGGTAATTCACCCCTCCACTTT. It encodes CASSQGQGGNSPLHF.

This clone was recorded only once. The chain uses TRBV9 and TRBJ1-6, with D perhaps matching TRBD1 (5 bases). Germline-derived CDR1 and CDR2 are SGDLS and YYNGEE. There are 15 residues in the CDR3. V was clipped by 4 bases and J by 6 bases, with 14 bases between them. CDR3: CASSPPPDTNSPLHF. Written as DNA, the CDR3 is TGTGCCAGCAGCCCGCCCCCGGACACTAATTCACCCCTCCACTTT.